What follows is one T cell receptor beta chain and its context. Its recognized antigen is unknown. Base qualities are missing; no much larger clone stands one base away. The entry originates in a study of blood T cell repertoires in COVID-19 (TCRdb year 2020). Background on the whole study: Samples covering the acute and convalescent phases of COVID-19 were provided by collaborators in the United States, Italy and Spain. The material from the prospective study consisted of cDNA or gDNA derived from T cells, B-cell-depleted T cells, or PBMCs. Subjects who had been exposed to COVID-19, were actively infected with it, or had recovered from it provided the deeply sampled blood TCRbeta repertoires that made up the dataset. The repertoires were released in a freely available public database intended as a resource for research on the immune response to SARS-CoV-2. The samples were drawn from two sources: the first 160 participants of the ongoing ImmuneRACE study, and 950 to 1,500 subjects contributed by 6 global collaborators. Nearly every sample came with metadata listing a de-identified subject ID, COVID-19 status, age in years and sex. Where HLA class I and class II types were available, the types were taken from metadata supplied by the sample provider, not from assay-based typing.

The germline V gene encodes CDR1 LNHNV and CDR2 YYDKDF (reference sequence). For this chain, trimming is 4 bases at the V end and 8 bases at the J end, and the number of junction bases without a gene match is 9. CDR3 length: 16 amino acids, cysteine to phenylalanine. This entry keeps only the CDR3 DNA: 48 bases, framed from base 1. Broader findings and caveats from the paper: Clinical and demographic metadata were provided uncurated, with the amount varying by source and participant.

TCRbeta CDR3 regions were amplified from genomic DNA by means of the immunoSEQ Assay, a bias-controlled multiplex PCR. The study's own analysis went as follows. The number of nucleated cells in each sample was estimated from the amplification of reference gene primers within the assay. To quantify the absolute abundance of each unique TCRbeta CDR3 rearrangement, sequence reads were collapsed and filtered. For each sample, productive Simpson clonality was calculated by taking the square root of Simpson's diversity index across productive rearrangements. The table was pulled from immuneACCESS by TCRdb, which kept in-frame rearrangements only. Such tables lose some clones; where checked, under half of the loss comes from unresolved V genes, and the rest has no known cause. V, J and clone size derive from that table, while D and trimming were established from the DNA sequence. The sample table shows roughly 160,000 clones, and approximately 91% are seen once. The top ten clonotypes cover about 0.54% of the sample.

Whole blood was collected in K2EDTA tubes by collaborating institutions according to the institutions' own protocols. Collaborator samples were shipped for TCRbeta analysis as frozen whole blood, isolated PBMCs, or DNA extracted from either sample type. The receptor was derived from a man aged 45-60 years with acute or convalescent COVID-19. The rearrangement joined TRBV15 to TRBJ1-6; 9 of the junction bases match TRBD1. The sequencing input was peripheral blood. The CDR3 in this case is CATSKITGTGYSPLHF. The base sequence is TGTGCCACCAGCAAAATAACTGGGACAGGGTATTCACCCCTCCACTTT.